The T cell receptor beta chain described here comes from a study of T cell responses to AZD1222 COVID-19 vaccine (TCRdb year 2021). Background on the whole study: Because spike-specific TCR depth and breadth did not differ between the two schedules, AZD1222 recipients who got a second dose at roughly 4 weeks were pooled with those who got a second dose at roughly 12 weeks. TCR sequencing covered fewer than 250 trial participants: 200 to 220 given two doses of AZD1222 and around 25 given two doses of MenACWY control vaccine. Enrollment into the trials was organized by age into subgroups of 18-55, 56-69 and 70-plus years, and those subgroups contained approximately 150, 30 and 60 TCR-sequenced participants, respectively. What the authors observed across the whole study: Because no day 14 peak-response samples were available, the repertoires could be characterized only after the peak T cell response. In the small 56-69-year group, the increase in depth fell short of significance, most likely because of low power. Most participants were white British and females outnumbered males, and the authors suggested that clonal diversity may have been underestimated. Conclusions about previously exposed vaccinees were limited because only a handful of AZD1222 recipients were SARS-CoV-2 seropositive at baseline. Vaccine-associated CD4 TCRs spanned the whole spike protein, with dominant responses in regions 160-218 and 743-854. Reportedly, close to half of the unique spike-specific TCRs recognized epitopes lying outside the regions that are mutated in the B.1.351 and B.1.1.7 variants. A significant rise in spike-specific TCR breadth and depth was observed after two AZD1222 doses relative to day 0 and relative to MenACWY recipients.

The CDR3 regions of human TCRbeta chains were subjected to immunosequencing. In the authors' own workflow: TCRs in the repertoires were matched against a reference library of SARS-CoV-2-specific TCRs that had been generated with the MIRA antigen-specificity platform. Breadth was defined as the fraction of unique TCRs that were SARS-CoV-2-associated, and depth was defined as the fraction of total T cells that were SARS-CoV-2-associated. Each spike-specific TCR was assigned to its reactive spike region and to a CD4 or CD8 class using the MIRA data. Log10-transformed breadth and depth values were compared by one-way ANOVA with Sidak's multiple comparisons tests. The immuneACCESS repertoire file appears here via TCRdb, limited to in-frame rearrangements. These files lack a portion of the clones; in checked studies, under half of the deficit traces to unresolved V genes, and the cause of the others is not known. V and J calls and clone size come straight from that table; D and trimming were deduced from the DNA. The sample yields some 130,000 clones; under 90% were counted once. The biggest ten clones account for roughly 6.3% of the sample.

With respect to this clone: The antigen it recognizes is unknown. No per-base quality is available; no much larger clone lies one base away.

Counted from cysteine to phenylalanine, this CDR3 has 13 amino acids. The DNA shown is the 39-base CDR3, in frame from base 1. The trim is 1 base for V and 6 bases for J, with a gap of 9 bases between the germline ends. The time point label for this specimen denotes: baseline before first vaccination. Vaccinee samples were obtained from the UK trials COV001 and COV002, which included a single-blind randomized controlled phase 2/3 trial of AZD1222 (ChAdOx1 nCoV-19) in healthy adults. Trial participant PBMC samples were collected at day 0 and day 28 after the second dose for TCRbeta chain sequencing. This sequence was found in an adult in good health. This specimen was peripheral blood, taken on day 0 of AZD1222 vaccination. Recombination joined TRBV12-3 or TRBV12-4 with TRBJ1-1; possibly the D gene is TRBD1, per 5 matching bases. The CDR3 reads as follows: CASSLDGGAEAFF. The bases read TGTGCCAGCAGTTTAGATGGGGGGGCTGAAGCTTTCTTT.